One T cell receptor beta chain is described in this entry. TCRdb's table, derived via immunoSEQ multiplex PCR, lists solely in-frame clones and lacks some. In the table there are 30,000 to 35,000 clones, 90% to 95% of which are singletons. These data come from a study of preoperative IRX-2 immunotherapy in early breast cancer. The treatment was: preoperative locoregional IRX-2 cytokine immunotherapy. Patients received preoperative, locoregional IRX-2 cytokine immunotherapy in a phase Ib study. CDR3 size: 16 residues. Germline lookup yields CDR1 SGHTA and CDR2 FQGNSA. V lost 5 bases, J lost 4 bases, and 6 bases stayed unmatched.

J is TRBJ2-6 and V is TRBV7-2; 9 bases are shared with TRBD1. This TCR came from a human donor with breast cancer. This sample was taken from a patient treated with IRX-2 immunotherapy. This CDR3 is CASSRDRVSGANVLTF. The CDR3 region has the DNA TGTGCCAGCAGCCGGGACAGGGTGTCCGGGGCCAACGTCCTGACTTTC.